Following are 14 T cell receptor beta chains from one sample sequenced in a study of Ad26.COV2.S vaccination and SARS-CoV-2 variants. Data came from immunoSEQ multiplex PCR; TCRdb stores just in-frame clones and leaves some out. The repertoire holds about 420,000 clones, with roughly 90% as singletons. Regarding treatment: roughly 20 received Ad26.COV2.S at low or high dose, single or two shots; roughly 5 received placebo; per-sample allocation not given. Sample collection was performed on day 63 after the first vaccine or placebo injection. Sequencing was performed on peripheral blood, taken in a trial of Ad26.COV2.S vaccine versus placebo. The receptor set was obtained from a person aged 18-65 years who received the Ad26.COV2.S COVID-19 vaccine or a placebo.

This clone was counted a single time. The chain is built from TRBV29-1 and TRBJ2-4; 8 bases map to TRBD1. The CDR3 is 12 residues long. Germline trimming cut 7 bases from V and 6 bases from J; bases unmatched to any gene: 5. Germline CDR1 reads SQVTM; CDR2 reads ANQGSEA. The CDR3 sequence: CSAGQGGNIQYF. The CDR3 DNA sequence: TGCAGCGCCGGACAGGGAGGAAACATTCAGTACTTC.

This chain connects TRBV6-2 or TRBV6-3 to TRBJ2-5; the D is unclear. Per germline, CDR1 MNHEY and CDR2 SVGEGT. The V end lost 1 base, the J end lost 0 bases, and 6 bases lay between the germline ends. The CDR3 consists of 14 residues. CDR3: CASSYFGNQETQYF. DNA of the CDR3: TGTGCCAGCAGTTACTTTGGGAACCAAGAGACCCAGTACTTC.

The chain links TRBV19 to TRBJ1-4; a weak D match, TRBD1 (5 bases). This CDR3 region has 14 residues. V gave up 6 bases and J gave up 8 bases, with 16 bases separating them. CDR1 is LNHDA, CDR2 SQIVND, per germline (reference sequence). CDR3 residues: CASSMGGLGEKLFF. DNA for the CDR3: TGTGCCAGTAGCATGGGGGGTCTAGGCGAAAAACTGTTTTTT.

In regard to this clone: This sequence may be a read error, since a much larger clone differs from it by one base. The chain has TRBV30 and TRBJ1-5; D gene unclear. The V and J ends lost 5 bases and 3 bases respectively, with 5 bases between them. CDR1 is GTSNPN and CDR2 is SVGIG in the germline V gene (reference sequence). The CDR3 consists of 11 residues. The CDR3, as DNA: TGTGCCTGGGGGGACAATCAGCCCCAGCATTTT. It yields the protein CAWGDNQPQHF.

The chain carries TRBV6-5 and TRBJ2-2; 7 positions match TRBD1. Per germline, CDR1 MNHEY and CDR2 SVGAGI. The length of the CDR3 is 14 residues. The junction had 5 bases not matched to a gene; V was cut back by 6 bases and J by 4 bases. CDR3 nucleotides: TGTGCCAGCAGCCGCGCAGGGGGCACCGGGGAGCTGTTTTTT. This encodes CASSRAGGTGELFF.

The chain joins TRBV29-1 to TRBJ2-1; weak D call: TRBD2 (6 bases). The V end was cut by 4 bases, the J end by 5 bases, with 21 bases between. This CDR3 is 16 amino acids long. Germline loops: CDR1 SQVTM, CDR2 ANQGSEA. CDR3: CSVGGVSGRNDNEQFF. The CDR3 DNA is TGCAGCGTTGGAGGGGTTAGCGGCCGGAACGACAATGAGCAGTTCTTC.

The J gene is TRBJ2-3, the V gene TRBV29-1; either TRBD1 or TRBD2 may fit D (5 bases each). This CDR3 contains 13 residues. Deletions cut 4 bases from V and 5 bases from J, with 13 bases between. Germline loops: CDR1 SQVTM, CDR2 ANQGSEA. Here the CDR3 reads CSVVGVEGDTQYF. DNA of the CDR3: TGCAGCGTTGTGGGGGTGGAAGGAGATACGCAGTATTTT.

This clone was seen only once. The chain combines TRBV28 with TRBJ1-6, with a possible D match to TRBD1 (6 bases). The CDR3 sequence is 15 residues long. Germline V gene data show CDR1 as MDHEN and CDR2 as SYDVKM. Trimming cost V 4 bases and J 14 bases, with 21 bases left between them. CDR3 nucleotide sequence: TGTGCCAGCAGTTCAGGGACAAACAGGGCCGGCGCCCTCCACTTT. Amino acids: CASSSGTNRAGALHF.

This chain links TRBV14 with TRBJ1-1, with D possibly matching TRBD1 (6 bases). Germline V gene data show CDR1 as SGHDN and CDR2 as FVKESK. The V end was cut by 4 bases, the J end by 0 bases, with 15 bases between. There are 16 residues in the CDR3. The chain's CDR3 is CASSRDIGDMNTEAFF. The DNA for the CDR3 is TGTGCCAGCAGCCGAGATATAGGGGACATGAACACTGAAGCTTTCTTT.

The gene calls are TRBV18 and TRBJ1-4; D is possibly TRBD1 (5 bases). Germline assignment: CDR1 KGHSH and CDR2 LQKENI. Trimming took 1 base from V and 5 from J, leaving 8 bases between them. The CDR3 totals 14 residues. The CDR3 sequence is CASSPLSGNEKLFF. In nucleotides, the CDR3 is TGTGCCAGCTCACCACTATCAGGGAATGAAAAACTGTTTTTT.

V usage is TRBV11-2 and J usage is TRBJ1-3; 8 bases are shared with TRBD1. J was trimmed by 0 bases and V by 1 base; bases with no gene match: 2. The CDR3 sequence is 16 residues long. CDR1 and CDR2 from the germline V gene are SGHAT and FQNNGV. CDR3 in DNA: TGTGCCAGCAGCTTAGGGACAGGGATCTCTGGAAACACCATATATTTT. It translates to CASSLGTGISGNTIYF.

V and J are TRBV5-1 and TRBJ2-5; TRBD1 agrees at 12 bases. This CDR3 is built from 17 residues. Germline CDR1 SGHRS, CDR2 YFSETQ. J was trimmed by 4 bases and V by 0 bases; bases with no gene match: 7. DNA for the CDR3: TGCGCCAGCAGCTTGGGGGACAGGGGGCTACCCCCAGAGACCCAGTACTTC. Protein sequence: CASSLGDRGLPPETQYF.

The CDR3, as DNA: TGTGCCAGCAGCCCGCTTGATCAGCCCCAGCATTTT. Residues: CASSPLDQPQHF. The gene calls are TRBV28 and TRBJ1-5; D unclear. This CDR3 has 12 amino acids. Per germline, CDR1 MDHEN and CDR2 SYDVKM. Trimming pared 6 bases from V and 5 bases from J, leaving 8 bases between.

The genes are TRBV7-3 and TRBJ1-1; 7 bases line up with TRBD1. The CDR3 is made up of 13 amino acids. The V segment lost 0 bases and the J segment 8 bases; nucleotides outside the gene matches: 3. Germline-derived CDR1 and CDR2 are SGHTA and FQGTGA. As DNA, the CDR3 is TGTGCCAGCAGCTTAACACAGGGGCGAGAAGCTTTCTTT. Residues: CASSLTQGREAFF.